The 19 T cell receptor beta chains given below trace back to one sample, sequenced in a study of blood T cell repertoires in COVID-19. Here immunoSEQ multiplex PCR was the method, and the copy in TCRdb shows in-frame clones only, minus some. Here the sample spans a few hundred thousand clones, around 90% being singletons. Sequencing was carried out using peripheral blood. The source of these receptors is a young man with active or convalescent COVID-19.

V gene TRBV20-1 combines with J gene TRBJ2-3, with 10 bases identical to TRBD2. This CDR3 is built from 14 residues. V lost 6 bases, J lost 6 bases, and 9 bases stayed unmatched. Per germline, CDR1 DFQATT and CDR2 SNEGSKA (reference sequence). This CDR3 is CSASKAGGLDTQYF. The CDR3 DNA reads TGCAGTGCAAGTAAAGCGGGGGGGCTGGATACGCAGTATTTT.

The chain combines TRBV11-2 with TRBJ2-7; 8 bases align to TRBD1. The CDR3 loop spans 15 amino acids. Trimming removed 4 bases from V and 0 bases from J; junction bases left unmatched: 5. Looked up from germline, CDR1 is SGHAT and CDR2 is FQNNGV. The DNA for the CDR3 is TGTGCCAGCAGCTGGACAGGGATAGGCTCCTACGAGCAGTACTTC. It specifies CASSWTGIGSYEQYF.

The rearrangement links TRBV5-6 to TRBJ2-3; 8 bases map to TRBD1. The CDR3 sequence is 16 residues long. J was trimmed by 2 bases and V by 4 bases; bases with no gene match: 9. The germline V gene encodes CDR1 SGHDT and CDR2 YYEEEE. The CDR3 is CASSKRTGLATDTQYF. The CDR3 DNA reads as TGTGCCAGCAGCAAACGGACAGGGCTGGCCACAGATACGCAGTATTTT.

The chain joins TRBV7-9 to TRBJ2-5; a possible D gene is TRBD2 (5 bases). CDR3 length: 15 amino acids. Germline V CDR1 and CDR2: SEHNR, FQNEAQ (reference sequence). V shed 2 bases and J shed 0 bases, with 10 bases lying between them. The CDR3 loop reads CASSLSSGYQETQYF. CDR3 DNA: TGTGCCAGCAGCTTATCATCGGGGTACCAAGAGACCCAGTACTTC.

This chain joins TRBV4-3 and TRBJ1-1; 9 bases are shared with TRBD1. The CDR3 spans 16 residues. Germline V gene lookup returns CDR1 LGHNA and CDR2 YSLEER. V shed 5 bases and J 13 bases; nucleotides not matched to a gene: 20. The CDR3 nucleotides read TGCGCCAGCAGCTGGGTTGGGGCTCTCCAGGACAGGGGAGTTTTCTTT. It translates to CASSWVGALQDRGVFF.

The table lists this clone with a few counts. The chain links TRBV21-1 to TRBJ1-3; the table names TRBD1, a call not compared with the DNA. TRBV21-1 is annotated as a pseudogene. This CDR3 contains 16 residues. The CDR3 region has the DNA TGTGCCAGCGTTAGGAGGGACAGGGGTAATCGAAACACCATATATTTT. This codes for CASVRRDRGNRNTIYF.

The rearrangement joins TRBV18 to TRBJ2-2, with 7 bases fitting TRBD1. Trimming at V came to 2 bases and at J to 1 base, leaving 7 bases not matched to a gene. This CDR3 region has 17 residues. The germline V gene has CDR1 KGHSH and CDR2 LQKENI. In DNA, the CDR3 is TGTGCCAGCTCACCATACCAGGGACAGAGGAACACCGGGGAGCTGTTTTTT. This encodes CASSPYQGQRNTGELFF.

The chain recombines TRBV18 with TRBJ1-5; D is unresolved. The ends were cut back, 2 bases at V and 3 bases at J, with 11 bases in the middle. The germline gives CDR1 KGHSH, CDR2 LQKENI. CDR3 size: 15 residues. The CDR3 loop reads CASSPNRVSNQPQHF. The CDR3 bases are TGTGCCAGCTCACCAAACCGGGTCTCCAATCAGCCCCAGCATTTT.

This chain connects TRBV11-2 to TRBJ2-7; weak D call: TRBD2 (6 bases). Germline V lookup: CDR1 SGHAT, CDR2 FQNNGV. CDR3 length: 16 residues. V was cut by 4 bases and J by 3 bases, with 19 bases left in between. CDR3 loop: CASSSPLGTSNYEQYF. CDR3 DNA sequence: TGTGCCAGCAGCTCTCCCCTCGGGACTTCCAACTACGAGCAGTACTTC.

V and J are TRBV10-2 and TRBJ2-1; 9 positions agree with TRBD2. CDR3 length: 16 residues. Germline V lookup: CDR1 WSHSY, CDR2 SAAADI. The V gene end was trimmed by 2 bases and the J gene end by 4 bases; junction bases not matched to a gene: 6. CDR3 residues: CASSEGPSGAYNEQFF. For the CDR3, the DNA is TGCGCCAGCAGTGAGGGTCCTAGCGGGGCTTACAATGAGCAGTTCTTC.

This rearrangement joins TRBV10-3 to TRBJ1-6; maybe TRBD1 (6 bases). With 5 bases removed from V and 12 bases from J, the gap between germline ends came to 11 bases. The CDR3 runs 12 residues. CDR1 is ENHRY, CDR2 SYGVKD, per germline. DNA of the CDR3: TGTGCCATCAGTTCCCACAGGGTACCCCTCCACTTT. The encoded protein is CAISSHRVPLHF.

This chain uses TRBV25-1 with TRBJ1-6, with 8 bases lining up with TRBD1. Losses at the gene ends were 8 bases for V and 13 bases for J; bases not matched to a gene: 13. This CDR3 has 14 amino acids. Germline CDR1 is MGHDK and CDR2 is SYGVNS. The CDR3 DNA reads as TGTGCCAGCGGACTTCGGGGACAGGTTTATCCCCTCCACTTT. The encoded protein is CASGLRGQVYPLHF.

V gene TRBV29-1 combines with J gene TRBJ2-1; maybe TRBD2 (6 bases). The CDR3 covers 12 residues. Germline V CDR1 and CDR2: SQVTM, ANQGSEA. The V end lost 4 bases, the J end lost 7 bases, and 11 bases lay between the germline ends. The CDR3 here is CSVGLAINEQFF. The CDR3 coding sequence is TGCAGCGTTGGGCTAGCGATTAATGAGCAGTTCTTC.

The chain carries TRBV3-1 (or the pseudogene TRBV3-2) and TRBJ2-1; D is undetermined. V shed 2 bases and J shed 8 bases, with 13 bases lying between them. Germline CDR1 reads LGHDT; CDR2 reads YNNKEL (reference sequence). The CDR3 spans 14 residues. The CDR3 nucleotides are TGTGCCAGCAGCCAAACGCAGAGCGCCTATGAGCAGTTCTTC. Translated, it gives CASSQTQSAYEQFF.

CDR3 region: CASSMGVATNEKLFF. The CDR3 bases are TGTGCCAGTAGTATGGGCGTCGCAACTAATGAAAAACTGTTTTTT. This chain links TRBV19 with TRBJ1-4; no clear D gene. This CDR3 is built from 15 residues. Germline CDR1 reads LNHDA; CDR2 reads SQIVND (reference sequence). V lost 3 bases and J lost 0, with 8 bases in between.

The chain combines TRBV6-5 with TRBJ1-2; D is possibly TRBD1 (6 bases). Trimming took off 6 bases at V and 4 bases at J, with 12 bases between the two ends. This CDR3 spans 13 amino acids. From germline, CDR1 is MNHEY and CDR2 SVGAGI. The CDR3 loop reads CASSKDRLYGYTF. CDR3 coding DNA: TGTGCCAGCAGCAAGGACAGACTCTATGGCTACACCTTC.

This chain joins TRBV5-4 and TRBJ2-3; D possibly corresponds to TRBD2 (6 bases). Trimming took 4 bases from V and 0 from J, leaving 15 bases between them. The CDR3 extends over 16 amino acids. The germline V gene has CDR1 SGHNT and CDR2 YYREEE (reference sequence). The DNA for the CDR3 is TGTGCCAGCAGCGCGGGGCTAGAGCGGAGCACAGATACGCAGTATTTT. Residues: CASSAGLERSTDTQYF.

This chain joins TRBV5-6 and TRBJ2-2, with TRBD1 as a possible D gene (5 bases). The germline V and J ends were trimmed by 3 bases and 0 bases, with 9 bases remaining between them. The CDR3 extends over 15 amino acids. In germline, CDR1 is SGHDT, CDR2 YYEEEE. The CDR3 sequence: CASSWLTANTGELFF. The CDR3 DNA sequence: TGTGCCAGCAGCTGGTTGACAGCGAACACCGGGGAGCTGTTTTTT.

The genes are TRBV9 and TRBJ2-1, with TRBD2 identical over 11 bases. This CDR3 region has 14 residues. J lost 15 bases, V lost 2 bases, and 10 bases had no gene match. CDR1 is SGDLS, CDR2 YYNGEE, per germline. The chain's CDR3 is CASSVGTSGLPPFF. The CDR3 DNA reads TGTGCCAGCAGCGTCGGGACTAGCGGCCTACCCCCGTTCTTC. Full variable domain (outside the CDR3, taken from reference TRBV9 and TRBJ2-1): DSGVTQTPKHLITATGQRVTLRCSPRSGDLSVYWYQQSLDQGLQFLIQYYNGEERAKGNILERFSAQQFPDLHSELNLSSLELGDSALYFCASSVGTSGLPPFFGPGTRLTVL.